Included here is one TCR beta chain sequence, with context. Other DNA sequences in the same sample also yield this CDR3. The data originate from a study of blood T cell repertoires in COVID-19. Libraries were prepared by immunoSEQ multiplex PCR; TCRdb keeps only in-frame clonotypes and omits some of them. The table lists 150,000 to 200,000 clones, roughly 81% of them singletons. The sample was peripheral blood. The clonotype was recovered from a woman older than 75 with COVID-19, enrolled during active disease.

The CDR3 nucleotides are TGTGCCAGTAGTATTGGGGGGGGTAATTCACCCCTCCACTTT. It translates to CASSIGGGNSPLHF. This chain links TRBV19 with TRBJ1-6, with D maybe TRBD1 (5 bases). The CDR3 spans 14 residues. Trimming took 3 bases from V and 6 from J, leaving 9 bases between them. CDR1 and CDR2 (germline): LNHDA, SQIVND (reference sequence). The variable domain in full, with the rest retrieved from reference TRBV19 and TRBJ1-6, is DGGITQSPKYLFRKEGQNVTLSCEQNLNHDAMYWYRQDPGQGLRLIYYSQIVNDFQKGDIAEGYSVSREKKESFPLTVTSAQKNPTAFYLCASSIGGGNSPLHFGNGTRLTVT.